These 8 T cell receptor beta chains came from one sample sequenced in a study of CD8 T cells in ankylosing spondylitis. TCRdb redid the calling of the 5' RACE reads with MiXCR, one entry per CDR3 protein. Among around 300,000 distinct CDR3 sequences listed, over 12% were seen once. Sequencing input: blood, either unsorted or a sorted T cell fraction (not recorded which). The receptors originated from a male donor with ankylosing spondylitis or in good health (not recorded which).

This clonotype was detected only a few times. The chain couples TRBV5-1 to TRBJ1-1, with D perhaps TRBD1 (5 bases). The CDR3 has 17 residues. Per the germline V gene, CDR1 is SGHRS and CDR2 is YFSETQ. The V gene lost 7 bases and the J gene lost 1 base, with 23 bases spanning the gap. CDR3 sequence (DNA): TGCGCCAGCGCTTCCCTGGGCGGGGGAGCAAGGAACACTGAAGCTTTCTTT. Its protein product is CASASLGGGARNTEAFF.

J is TRBJ2-5 and V is TRBV20-1; TRBD1 is a possible D gene (5 bases). Germline lookup yields CDR1 DFQATT and CDR2 SNEGSKA (reference sequence). This CDR3 is 13 amino acids long. The V end was cut by 3 bases, the J end by 5 bases, with 13 bases between. The CDR3 here is CSASTGAWETQYF. CDR3 nucleotides: TGCAGTGCTAGCACAGGCGCCTGGGAGACCCAGTACTTC.

This clonotype was seen only a few times. The chain carries TRBV15 and TRBJ2-2, with 7 bases matching TRBD2. The CDR3 contains 20 residues. The V gene's germline CDR1 is LNHNV and CDR2 YYDKDF (reference sequence). Trimming took 2 bases from V and 1 from J; bases not matched to a gene: 16. The CDR3 here is CATSRLRTAGTRGNTGELFF. In DNA, the CDR3 is TGTGCCACCAGCAGACTCCGTACAGCGGGAACGAGGGGGAACACCGGGGAGCTGTTTTTT.

This clonotype was detected a few times. J is TRBJ2-1 and V is TRBV29-1; unclear D gene. This CDR3 spans 13 amino acids. Germline CDR1 reads SQVTM; CDR2 reads ANQGSEA. Trimming removed 8 bases from V and 0 bases from J, with 11 bases in between. The CDR3 spells CSSGLDSYNEQFF. Written as DNA, the CDR3 is TGCAGCTCCGGGCTGGACTCCTACAATGAGCAGTTCTTC.

V gene TRBV5-8 combines with J gene TRBJ2-7; D is ambiguous. The CDR3 is 14 residues long. Trimming cost V 7 bases and J 4 bases, with 18 bases left between them. Looked up from germline, CDR1 is SGHTS and CDR2 is YDEGEE. This CDR3 reads CASGLRLPDYEQYF. DNA of the CDR3: TGTGCCAGCGGCCTTCGGCTCCCGGATTACGAGCAGTACTTC.

There are many counts of this clonotype. V usage is TRBV6-1 and J usage is TRBJ2-1; the match to TRBD1 covers 9 bases. J lost 5 bases, V lost 6 bases, and 8 bases had no gene match. CDR1 and CDR2 (germline): MNHNS, SASEGT. The CDR3 is 15 residues long. The CDR3 sequence is CASRRDRDPNNEQFF. The CDR3, as DNA: TGTGCCAGCAGAAGGGACAGGGATCCAAACAATGAGCAGTTCTTC.

This clonotype was counted between two and nine times. The J gene is TRBJ2-3, the V gene TRBV18, with D possibly being TRBD1 or TRBD2 (6 bases each). V gave up 6 bases and J gave up 4 bases, with 17 bases separating them. The CDR3 is 15 amino acids. The germline CDR1 and CDR2 sequences are KGHSH and LQKENI. Here the CDR3 DNA reads TGTGCCAGCTCCCAGGGGCCTAGCGATTCAGATACGCAGTATTTT. Amino acids: CASSQGPSDSDTQYF. Looking up the rest from reference TRBV18 and TRBJ2-3 gives the full variable domain: NAGVMQNPRHLVRRRGQEARLRCSPMKGHSHVYWYRQLPEEGLKFMVYLQKENIIDESGMPKERFSAEFPKEGPSILRIQQVVRGDSAAYFCASSQGPSDSDTQYFGPGTRLTVL.

The CDR3, as DNA: TGTGCCACCCTCACTAGCGGGAGTAGTAATGAGCAGTTCTTC. Protein sequence: CATLTSGSSNEQFF. J is TRBJ2-1 and V is TRBV12-3 or TRBV12-4, with TRBD2 identical over 11 bases. V shed 10 bases and J 7 bases; nucleotides not matched to a gene: 9. The CDR3 is 14 amino acids.